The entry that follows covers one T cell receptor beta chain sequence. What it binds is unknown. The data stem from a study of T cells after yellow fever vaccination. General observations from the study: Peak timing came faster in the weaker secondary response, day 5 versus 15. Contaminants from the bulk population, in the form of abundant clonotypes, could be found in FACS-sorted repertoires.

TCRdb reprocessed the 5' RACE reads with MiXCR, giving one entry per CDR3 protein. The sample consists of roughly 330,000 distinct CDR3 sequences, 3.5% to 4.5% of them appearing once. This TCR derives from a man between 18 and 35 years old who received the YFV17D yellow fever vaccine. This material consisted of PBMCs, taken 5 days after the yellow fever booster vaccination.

CDR3: CASSLRRVETEAFF. The CDR3 bases are TGTGCCAGCAGCTTACGACGGGTGGAGACTGAAGCTTTCTTT. The chain combines TRBV7-2 with TRBJ1-1; D ambiguous. This CDR3 contains 14 residues. The V end was cut by 2 bases, the J end by 5 bases, with 12 bases between. The germline CDR1 and CDR2 sequences are SGHTA and FQGNSA.